This T cell receptor beta chain was captured by sequencing in a study of blood T cell repertoires in COVID-19. Study-wide context: The origin of the acute and convalescent COVID-19 samples was the United States, Italy and Spain. PBMCs, B-cell-depleted T cells, or T cells were the source of the cDNA or gDNA that made up the material.

In the original workflow: Estimation of nucleated cell counts was performed using reference gene primer amplification. Profiled with immunoSEQ multiplex PCR; TCRdb holds only in-frame clones, not every one. V and J calls plus clone size are reproduced from that table; the DNA served to infer D and trimming. Among some 170,000 clones listed, approximately 95% were seen once. Seattle researchers signed up patients amid active infection and tracked them longitudinally. Trimming cost V 4 bases and J 1 base, with 11 bases left between them. CDR1 and CDR2 from the germline V gene are SGHRS and YFSETQ. This CDR3 has 15 residues.

The receptor's source is a woman aged 55-69 years with COVID-19, enrolled during active disease. The chain combines TRBV5-1 with TRBJ2-2, with D tentatively TRBD2 (6 bases). Sequencing was carried out using peripheral blood. The CDR3 sequence is CASSLGTVNTGELFF. CDR3 coding DNA: TGCGCCAGCAGCCTCGGGACTGTGAACACCGGGGAGCTGTTTTTT.